These T cell receptor beta chains were read from a single sample in a study of molecular identifiers for immune sequencing clone quantification. Each CDR3 protein gets one entry after TCRdb re-called the PCR reads with MiXCR. The sample yields about 86,000 distinct CDR3 sequences, 20% to 30% seen once. The sample was naive CD8+ T cells from blood, with Jurkat cell RNA spiked in. These receptors were taken from a human donor in good health. Some libraries in this study had Jurkat cell RNA spiked in. Both conserved end residues are part of each CDR3. Fields, in order: V gene, clone size, D gene, J gene, CDR3 protein, CDR3 DNA. D genes are given only for firm matches. The size field is filled for only some rows; it gives once, few, many or a size class.

v_gene: TRBV4-1; abundance: few; d_gene: TRBD2; j_gene: TRBJ2-1; CDR3aa: CASSQISGGTYNEQFF; CDR3nt: TGCGCCAGCAGCCAGATCAGCGGGGGGACCTACAATGAGCAGTTCTTC
v_gene: TRBV9; abundance: few; d_gene: NA; j_gene: TRBJ1-6; CDR3aa: CASSVSGLNSPLHF; CDR3nt: TGTGCCAGCAGCGTATCAGGGTTAAATTCACCCCTCCACTTT
v_gene: TRBV7-9; abundance: NA; d_gene: NA; j_gene: TRBJ2-3; CDR3aa: CAPMPSRTDTQYF; CDR3nt: TGTGCCCCTATGCCCTCCCGCACAGATACGCAGTATTTT
v_gene: TRBV19; abundance: many; d_gene: TRBD2; j_gene: TRBJ2-3; CDR3aa: CASSIAGGSDTQYF; CDR3nt: TGTGCCAGTTCGATAGCGGGAGGTTCGGATACGCAGTATTTT
v_gene: TRBV7-9; abundance: many; d_gene: NA; j_gene: TRBJ2-1; CDR3aa: CASSLGGSSADEQFF; CDR3nt: TGTGCCAGCAGCTTAGGAGGGTCCAGTGCGGATGAGCAGTTCTTC
v_gene: TRBV12-3/TRBV12-4; abundance: many; d_gene: NA; j_gene: TRBJ1-1; CDR3aa: CASSPTDTEAFF; CDR3nt: TGTGCCAGCAGTCCGACTGATACTGAAGCTTTCTTT
v_gene: TRBV27; abundance: NA; d_gene: NA; j_gene: TRBJ2-7; CDR3aa: CASSLGRGWYEQYF; CDR3nt: TGTGCCAGCAGTTTAGGACGGGGTTGGTACGAGCAGTACTTC
v_gene: TRBV6-2/TRBV6-3; abundance: many; d_gene: NA; j_gene: TRBJ1-1; CDR3aa: CASSHTGRLPEAFF; CDR3nt: TGTGCCAGCAGTCATACAGGAAGGTTACCTGAAGCTTTCTTT
v_gene: TRBV7-9; abundance: few; d_gene: NA; j_gene: TRBJ2-7; CDR3aa: CASSLAVGQREQYF; CDR3nt: TGTGCCAGCAGCTTAGCGGTGGGACAACGCGAGCAGTACTTC
v_gene: TRBV25-1; abundance: many; d_gene: NA; j_gene: TRBJ2-5; CDR3aa: CASSGQGPQETQYF; CDR3nt: TGTGCCAGCAGCGGTCAGGGACCCCAAGAGACCCAGTACTTC
v_gene: TRBV2; abundance: many; d_gene: NA; j_gene: TRBJ1-5; CDR3aa: CASSAGQTSGQPQHF; CDR3nt: TGTGCCAGCAGCGCAGGGCAGACAAGCGGGCAGCCCCAGCATTTT
v_gene: TRBV5-6; abundance: few; d_gene: NA; j_gene: TRBJ2-5; CDR3aa: CASSLSSPETQYF; CDR3nt: TGTGCCAGCAGCTTGTCGTCTCCAGAGACCCAGTACTTC
v_gene: TRBV20-1; abundance: NA; d_gene: TRBD2; j_gene: TRBJ2-5; CDR3aa: CSAKRLAGIYQETQYF; CDR3nt: TGCAGTGCAAAGAGACTAGCGGGAATATATCAAGAGACCCAGTACTTC
v_gene: TRBV9; abundance: many; d_gene: NA; j_gene: TRBJ2-2; CDR3aa: CASSMNTGELFF; CDR3nt: TGTGCCAGCAGCATGAACACCGGGGAGCTGTTTTTT
v_gene: TRBV2; abundance: NA; d_gene: NA; j_gene: TRBJ2-1; CDR3aa: CASRPGPGYNEQFF; CDR3nt: TGTGCCAGCAGGCCGGGACCGGGTTACAATGAGCAGTTCTTC
v_gene: TRBV10-3; abundance: NA; d_gene: TRBD1; j_gene: TRBJ2-7; CDR3aa: CALSEVDRVYGEQYF; CDR3nt: TGTGCCCTCAGTGAAGTCGACAGGGTCTACGGGGAGCAGTACTTC
v_gene: TRBV5-8; abundance: many; d_gene: TRBD2; j_gene: TRBJ2-7; CDR3aa: CASSGYSGGQTYEQYF; CDR3nt: TGTGCCAGCAGCGGATATAGCGGGGGACAAACCTACGAGCAGTACTTC
v_gene: TRBV3-1; abundance: NA; d_gene: NA; j_gene: TRBJ2-3; CDR3aa: CASSQEGRTNTQYF; CDR3nt: TGTGCCAGCAGCCAAGAGGGTCGGACTAATACGCAGTATTTT
v_gene: TRBV5-1; abundance: many; d_gene: TRBD2; j_gene: TRBJ2-1; CDR3aa: CASRIAGGPHNEQFF; CDR3nt: TGCGCCAGCAGGATAGCGGGGGGGCCCCACAATGAGCAGTTCTTC
v_gene: TRBV6-1; abundance: many; d_gene: NA; j_gene: TRBJ2-7; CDR3aa: CASSDWRPGPYEQYF; CDR3nt: TGTGCCAGCTCGGACTGGAGGCCCGGCCCCTACGAGCAGTACTTC
v_gene: TRBV7-9; abundance: many; d_gene: NA; j_gene: TRBJ1-1; CDR3aa: CASRTTVNTEAFF; CDR3nt: TGTGCCAGCAGGACGACAGTGAACACTGAAGCTTTCTTT
v_gene: TRBV4-3; abundance: many; d_gene: TRBD1; j_gene: TRBJ2-3; CDR3aa: CASSQGPGGVTDTQYF; CDR3nt: TGCGCCAGCAGCCAAGGGCCAGGGGGCGTCACAGATACGCAGTATTTT
v_gene: TRBV3-1; abundance: many; d_gene: NA; j_gene: TRBJ2-5; CDR3aa: CASSQVATLVQETQYF; CDR3nt: TGTGCCAGCAGCCAAGTGGCTACCCTGGTCCAAGAGACCCAGTACTTC
v_gene: TRBV7-7; abundance: few; d_gene: NA; j_gene: TRBJ2-2; CDR3aa: CASSLAINTGELFF; CDR3nt: TGTGCTAGCAGCTTAGCGATCAACACCGGGGAGCTGTTTTTT
v_gene: TRBV5-6; abundance: many; d_gene: NA; j_gene: TRBJ1-1; CDR3aa: CASSTGGGTEAFF; CDR3nt: TGTGCCAGCAGCACGGGGGGGGGCACTGAAGCTTTCTTT
v_gene: TRBV7-9; abundance: NA; d_gene: NA; j_gene: TRBJ2-6; CDR3aa: CARSLVAGPGAHVLPF; CDR3nt: TGTGCCCGCAGCTTAGTCGCGGGGCCTGGGGCCCACGTCCTGCCTTTC
v_gene: TRBV6-5; abundance: many; d_gene: TRBD2; j_gene: TRBJ2-7; CDR3aa: CASSYHTSGAYEQYF; CDR3nt: TGTGCCAGCAGTTACCATACTAGCGGGGCCTACGAGCAGTACTTC
v_gene: TRBV7-9; abundance: NA; d_gene: TRBD1; j_gene: TRBJ2-7; CDR3aa: CASSRSIEGASEQYF; CDR3nt: TGTGCCAGCAGCCGCTCGATCGAGGGGGCGAGTGAGCAGTACTTC
v_gene: TRBV27; abundance: NA; d_gene: NA; j_gene: TRBJ2-7; CDR3aa: CASATIAASSYEQYF; CDR3nt: TGTGCCAGCGCTACTATAGCGGCGAGCTCCTACGAGCAGTACTTC
v_gene: TRBV5-4; abundance: few; d_gene: NA; j_gene: TRBJ2-3; CDR3aa: CASSLARGAGTDTQYF; CDR3nt: TGTGCCAGCAGCTTGGCACGGGGGGCGGGCACAGATACGCAGTATTTT
v_gene: TRBV6-1; abundance: many; d_gene: TRBD1; j_gene: TRBJ2-3; CDR3aa: CAITQGASSTDTQYF; CDR3nt: TGTGCCATAACCCAGGGGGCCTCTAGCACAGATACGCAGTATTTT
v_gene: TRBV4-1; abundance: NA; d_gene: NA; j_gene: TRBJ2-5; CDR3aa: CANRQEDGGLQAPQYF; CDR3nt: TGCGCCAACCGCCAAGAAGATGGGGGACTCCAAGCGCCCCAGTACTTC
v_gene: TRBV6-5; abundance: many; d_gene: NA; j_gene: TRBJ1-4; CDR3aa: CASSYGGGGTDLFF; CDR3nt: TGTGCCAGCAGTTACGGGGGAGGAGGGACGGATCTTTTTTTT
v_gene: TRBV6-2/TRBV6-3; abundance: NA; d_gene: NA; j_gene: TRBJ2-7; CDR3aa: CASSYPETAELYF; CDR3nt: TGTGCCAGCAGTTACCCCGAGACAGCAGAGCTGTACTTC
v_gene: TRBV14; abundance: many; d_gene: NA; j_gene: TRBJ2-3; CDR3aa: CASSPGSTLTDTQYF; CDR3nt: TGTGCCAGCAGCCCGGGGAGCACCCTCACAGATACGCAGTATTTT
v_gene: TRBV5-4; abundance: few; d_gene: TRBD1; j_gene: TRBJ1-4; CDR3aa: CASSLDRADEKLFF; CDR3nt: TGTGCCAGCAGCTTAGACAGGGCCGATGAAAAACTGTTTTTT
v_gene: TRBV7-9; abundance: NA; d_gene: NA; j_gene: TRBJ2-7; CDR3aa: CASSGSETSYEQYF; CDR3nt: TGTGCCAGCAGCGGTTCCGAGACTAGCTACGAGCAGTACTTC
v_gene: TRBV7-6; abundance: few; d_gene: TRBD1; j_gene: TRBJ2-7; CDR3aa: CASSTGTGVYEQYF; CDR3nt: TGTGCCAGCAGCACCGGGACAGGGGTTTACGAGCAGTACTTC
v_gene: TRBV29-1; abundance: few; d_gene: NA; j_gene: TRBJ2-2; CDR3aa: CSVVLTGELFF; CDR3nt: TGCAGCGTTGTACTCACCGGGGAGCTGTTTTTT
v_gene: TRBV3-1; abundance: many; d_gene: NA; j_gene: TRBJ2-3; CDR3aa: CASSQDLGSADTQYF; CDR3nt: TGTGCCAGCAGCCAAGATCTGGGCTCCGCAGATACGCAGTATTTT
v_gene: TRBV14; abundance: many; d_gene: NA; j_gene: TRBJ2-3; CDR3aa: CASSQGAPSTDTQYF; CDR3nt: TGTGCCAGCAGCCAAGGAGCGCCAAGCACAGATACGCAGTATTTT
v_gene: TRBV5-1; abundance: many; d_gene: TRBD1; j_gene: TRBJ1-6; CDR3aa: CASSLLGQGGNSPLHF; CDR3nt: TGCGCCAGCAGCTTACTAGGACAGGGAGGGAATTCACCCCTCCACTTT
v_gene: TRBV9; abundance: NA; d_gene: TRBD1; j_gene: TRBJ2-3; CDR3aa: CASSVGQGADTQYF; CDR3nt: TGTGCCAGCAGCGTAGGGCAGGGGGCAGATACGCAGTATTTT
v_gene: TRBV7-6; abundance: many; d_gene: NA; j_gene: TRBJ2-6; CDR3aa: CASSLVLKPSGANVLTF; CDR3nt: TGTGCCAGCAGCTTAGTTCTGAAACCTTCTGGGGCCAACGTCCTGACTTTC
v_gene: TRBV5-1; abundance: few; d_gene: TRBD2; j_gene: TRBJ2-3; CDR3aa: CASGLAASGGLTDTQYF; CDR3nt: TGCGCCAGCGGCTTGGCGGCTAGCGGGGGACTCACAGATACGCAGTATTTT
v_gene: TRBV28; abundance: NA; d_gene: NA; j_gene: TRBJ1-1; CDR3aa: CASSFRGGTEAFF; CDR3nt: TGTGCCAGCAGTTTTCGGGGAGGGACTGAAGCTTTCTTT
v_gene: TRBV20-1; abundance: NA; d_gene: NA; j_gene: TRBJ2-1; CDR3aa: CSAESGDLYNEQFF; CDR3nt: TGCAGTGCTGAATCGGGGGACCTGTACAATGAGCAGTTCTTC
v_gene: TRBV9; abundance: NA; d_gene: NA; j_gene: TRBJ2-2; CDR3aa: CASSVAEDNTGELLF; CDR3nt: TGTGCCAGCAGCGTAGCTGAGGACAACACCGGGGAGCTGTTATTT
v_gene: TRBV5-4; abundance: NA; d_gene: TRBD1; j_gene: TRBJ1-2; CDR3aa: CASSFGPGTGLEYGYTF; CDR3nt: TGTGCCAGCAGCTTTGGCCCAGGGACAGGGCTGGAGTATGGCTACACCTTC
v_gene: TRBV27; abundance: NA; d_gene: NA; j_gene: TRBJ1-2; CDR3aa: CASSFAEEANYGYTF; CDR3nt: TGTGCCAGCAGTTTCGCAGAAGAAGCAAACTATGGCTACACCTTC
v_gene: TRBV5-1; abundance: NA; d_gene: NA; j_gene: TRBJ1-1; CDR3aa: CASSIYTGSNTEAFF; CDR3nt: TGCGCCAGCAGCATTTATACAGGGTCGAACACTGAAGCTTTCTTT
v_gene: TRBV6-6; abundance: many; d_gene: TRBD2; j_gene: TRBJ2-1; CDR3aa: CASRAGLAGGPSYNEQFF; CDR3nt: TGTGCCAGCAGAGCGGGACTAGCGGGGGGGCCGTCCTACAATGAGCAGTTCTTC
v_gene: TRBV7-2; abundance: many; d_gene: TRBD1; j_gene: TRBJ2-7; CDR3aa: CASSFYRGPYEQYF; CDR3nt: TGTGCCAGCAGCTTCTACAGGGGCCCCTACGAGCAGTACTTC
v_gene: TRBV7-9; abundance: NA; d_gene: NA; j_gene: TRBJ1-2; CDR3aa: CASSETLEVSYGYTF; CDR3nt: TGTGCCAGCAGCGAGACCCTCGAAGTCTCCTATGGCTACACCTTC
v_gene: TRBV19; abundance: many; d_gene: TRBD1; j_gene: TRBJ2-4; CDR3aa: CASSNRDRGTNIQYF; CDR3nt: TGTGCCAGTAGTAACCGGGACAGGGGTACAAACATTCAGTACTTC
v_gene: TRBV4-3; abundance: many; d_gene: NA; j_gene: TRBJ2-3; CDR3aa: CASSPETGTDTQYF; CDR3nt: TGCGCCAGCAGCCCGGAGACAGGCACAGATACGCAGTATTTT
v_gene: TRBV5-3; abundance: few; d_gene: TRBD1; j_gene: TRBJ1-4; CDR3aa: CASSLRVRGTGDATNEKLFF; CDR3nt: TGTGCCAGCAGCTTGAGGGTCAGAGGGACAGGGGATGCAACTAATGAAAAACTGTTTTTT